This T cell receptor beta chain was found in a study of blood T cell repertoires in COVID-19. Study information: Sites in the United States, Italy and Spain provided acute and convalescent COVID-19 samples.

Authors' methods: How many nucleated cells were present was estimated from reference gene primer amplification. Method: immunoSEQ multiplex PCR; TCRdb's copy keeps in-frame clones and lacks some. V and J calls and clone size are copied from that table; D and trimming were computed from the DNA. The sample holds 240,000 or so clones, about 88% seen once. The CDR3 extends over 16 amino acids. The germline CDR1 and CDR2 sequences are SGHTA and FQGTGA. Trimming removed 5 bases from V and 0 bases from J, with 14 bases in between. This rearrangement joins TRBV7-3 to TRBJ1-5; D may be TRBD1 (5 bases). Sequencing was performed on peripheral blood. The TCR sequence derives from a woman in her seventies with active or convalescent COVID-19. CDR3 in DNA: TGTGCCAGCAGCCTGAAACAGGTTTTTAGCAATCAGCCCCAGCATTTT. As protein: CASSLKQVFSNQPQHF.